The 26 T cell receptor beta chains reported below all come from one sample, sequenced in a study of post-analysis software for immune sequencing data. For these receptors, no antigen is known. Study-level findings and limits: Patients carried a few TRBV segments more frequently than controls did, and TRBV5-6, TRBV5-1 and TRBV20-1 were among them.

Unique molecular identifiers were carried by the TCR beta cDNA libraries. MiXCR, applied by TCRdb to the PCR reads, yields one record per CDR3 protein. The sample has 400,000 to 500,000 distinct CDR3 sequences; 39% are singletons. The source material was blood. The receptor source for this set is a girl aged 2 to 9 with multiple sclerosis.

The CDR3 sequence: CSAQGGRAQETQYF. The CDR3 nucleotides read TGCAGTGCTCAGGGGGGCAGGGCACAGGAGACCCAGTACTTC. This chain joins TRBV20-1 and TRBJ2-5; a weak D match, TRBD1 (7 bases). There are 14 residues in the CDR3. Germline-derived CDR1 and CDR2 are DFQATT and SNEGSKA (reference sequence). The V gene lost 5 bases and the J gene lost 5 bases, with 18 bases spanning the gap.

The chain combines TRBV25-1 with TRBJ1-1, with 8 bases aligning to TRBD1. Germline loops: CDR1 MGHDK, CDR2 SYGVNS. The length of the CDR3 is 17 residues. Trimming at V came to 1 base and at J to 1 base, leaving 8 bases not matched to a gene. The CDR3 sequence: CASSEFVLGQGNTEAFF. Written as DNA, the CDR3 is TGTGCCAGCAGTGAATTTGTTCTAGGACAGGGGAACACTGAAGCTTTCTTT.

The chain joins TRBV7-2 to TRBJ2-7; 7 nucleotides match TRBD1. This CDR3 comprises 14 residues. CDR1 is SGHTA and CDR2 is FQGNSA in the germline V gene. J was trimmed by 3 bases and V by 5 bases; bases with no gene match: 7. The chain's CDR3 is CASSRPGQLYEQYF. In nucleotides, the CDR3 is TGTGCCAGCAGCAGACCGGGACAGCTCTACGAGCAGTACTTC.

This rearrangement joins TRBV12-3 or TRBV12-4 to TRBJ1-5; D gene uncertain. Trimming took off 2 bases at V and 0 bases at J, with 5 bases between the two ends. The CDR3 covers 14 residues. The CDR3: CASSLIHSNQPQHF. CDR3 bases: TGTGCCAGCAGTTTAATCCATAGCAATCAGCCCCAGCATTTT.

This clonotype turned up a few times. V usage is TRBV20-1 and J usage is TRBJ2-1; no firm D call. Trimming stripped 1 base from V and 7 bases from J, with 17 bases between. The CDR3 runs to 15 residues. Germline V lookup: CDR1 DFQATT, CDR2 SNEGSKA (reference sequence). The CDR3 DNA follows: TGCAGTGCTAGAGTGGGCAGAATAGGGCCTAATGAGCAGTTCTTC. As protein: CSARVGRIGPNEQFF.

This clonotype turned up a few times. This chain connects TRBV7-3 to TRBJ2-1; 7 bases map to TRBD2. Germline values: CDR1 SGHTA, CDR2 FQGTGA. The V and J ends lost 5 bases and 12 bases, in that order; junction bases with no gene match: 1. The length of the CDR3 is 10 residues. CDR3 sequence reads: CASSPGGQFF. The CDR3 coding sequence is TGTGCCAGCAGCCCGGGGGGGCAGTTCTTC.

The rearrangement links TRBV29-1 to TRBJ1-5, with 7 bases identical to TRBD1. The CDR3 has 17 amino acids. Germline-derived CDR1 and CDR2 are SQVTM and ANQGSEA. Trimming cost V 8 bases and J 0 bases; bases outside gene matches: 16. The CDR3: CSRRPGQKNDSNQPQHF. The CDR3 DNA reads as TGCAGCAGAAGACCGGGACAGAAAAATGATAGCAATCAGCCCCAGCATTTT.

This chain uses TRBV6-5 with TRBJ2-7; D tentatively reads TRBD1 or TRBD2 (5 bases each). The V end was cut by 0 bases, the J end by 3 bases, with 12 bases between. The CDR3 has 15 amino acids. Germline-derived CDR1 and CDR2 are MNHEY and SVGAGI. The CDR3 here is CASSYSREGGYEQYF. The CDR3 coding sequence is TGTGCCAGCAGTTACTCCAGGGAAGGAGGCTACGAGCAGTACTTC.

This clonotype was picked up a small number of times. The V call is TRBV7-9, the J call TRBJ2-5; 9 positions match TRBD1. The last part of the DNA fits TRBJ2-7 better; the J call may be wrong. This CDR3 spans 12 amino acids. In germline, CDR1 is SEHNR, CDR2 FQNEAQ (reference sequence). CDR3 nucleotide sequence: TGTGCCACACAGGGGGCGCCGGACGAGCAGTACTTC. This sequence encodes CATQGAPDEQYF.

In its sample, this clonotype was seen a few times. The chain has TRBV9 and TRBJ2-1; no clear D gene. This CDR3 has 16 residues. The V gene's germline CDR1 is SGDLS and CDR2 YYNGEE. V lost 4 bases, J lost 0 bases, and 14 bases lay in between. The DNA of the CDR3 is TGTGCCAGCAGCCCTATAGTGGGGTTCTCCTACAATGAGCAGTTCTTC. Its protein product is CASSPIVGFSYNEQFF. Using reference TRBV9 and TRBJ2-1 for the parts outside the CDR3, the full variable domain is DSGVTQTPKHLITATGQRVTLRCSPRSGDLSVYWYQQSLDQGLQFLIQYYNGEERAKGNILERFSAQQFPDLHSELNLSSLELGDSALYFCASSPIVGFSYNEQFFGPGTRLTVL.

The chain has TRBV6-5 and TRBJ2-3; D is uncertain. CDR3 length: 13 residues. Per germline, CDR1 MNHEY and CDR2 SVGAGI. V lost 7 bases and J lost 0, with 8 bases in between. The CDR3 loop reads CASKAESTDTQYF. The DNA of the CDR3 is TGTGCCAGCAAGGCCGAGAGCACAGATACGCAGTATTTT.

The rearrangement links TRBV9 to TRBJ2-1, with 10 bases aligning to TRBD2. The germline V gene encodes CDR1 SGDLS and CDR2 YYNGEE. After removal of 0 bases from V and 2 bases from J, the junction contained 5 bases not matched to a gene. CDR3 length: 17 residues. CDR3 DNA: TGTGCCAGCAGCGTAGGCGGTAGCGGGGGGCCCTACAATGAGCAGTTCTTC. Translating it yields CASSVGGSGGPYNEQFF.

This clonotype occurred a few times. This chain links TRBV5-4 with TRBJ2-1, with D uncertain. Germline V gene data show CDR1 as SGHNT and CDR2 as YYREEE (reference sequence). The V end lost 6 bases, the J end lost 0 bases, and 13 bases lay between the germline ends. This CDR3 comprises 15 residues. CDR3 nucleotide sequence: TGTGCCAGCACGGAAGCGCGGAGCTCCTACAATGAGCAGTTCTTC. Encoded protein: CASTEARSSYNEQFF.

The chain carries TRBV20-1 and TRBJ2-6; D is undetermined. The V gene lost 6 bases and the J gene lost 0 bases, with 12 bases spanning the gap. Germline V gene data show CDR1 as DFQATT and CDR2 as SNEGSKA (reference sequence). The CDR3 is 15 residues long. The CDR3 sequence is CSARPVSSGANVLTF. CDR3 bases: TGCAGTGCGAGACCAGTGAGCTCTGGGGCCAACGTCCTGACTTTC.

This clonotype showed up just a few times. The CDR3 DNA is TGCAGTGCTACAGACGAACAGGGATTTGAGTTGGATGAGCAGTTCTTC. Amino acids: CSATDEQGFELDEQFF. The chain employs TRBV20-1 and TRBJ2-1, with D possibly being TRBD1 (6 bases). Germline V gives CDR1 DFQATT, CDR2 SNEGSKA (reference sequence). V was trimmed by 4 bases and J by 8 bases, leaving 24 bases between them. This CDR3 has 16 amino acids.

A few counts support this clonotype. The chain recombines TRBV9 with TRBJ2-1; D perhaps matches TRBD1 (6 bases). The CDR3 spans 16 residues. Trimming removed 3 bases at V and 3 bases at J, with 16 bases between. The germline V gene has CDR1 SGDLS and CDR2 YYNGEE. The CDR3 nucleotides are TGTGCCAGCAGCGCATTCGGGACAACAGACTACAATGAGCAGTTCTTC. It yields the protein CASSAFGTTDYNEQFF.

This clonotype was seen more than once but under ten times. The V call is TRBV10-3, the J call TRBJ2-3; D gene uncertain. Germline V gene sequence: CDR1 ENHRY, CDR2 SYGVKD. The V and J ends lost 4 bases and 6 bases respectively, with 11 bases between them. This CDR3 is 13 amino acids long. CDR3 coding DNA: TGTGCCATCAGTGTAAGGGCCCGGGATACGCAGTATTTT. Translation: CAISVRARDTQYF.

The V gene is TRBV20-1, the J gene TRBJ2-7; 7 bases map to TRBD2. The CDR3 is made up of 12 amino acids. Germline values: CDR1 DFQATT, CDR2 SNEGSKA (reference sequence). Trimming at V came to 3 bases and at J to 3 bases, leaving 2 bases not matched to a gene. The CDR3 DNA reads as TGCAGTGCTAGCACTAGCGACTACGAGCAGTACTTC. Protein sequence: CSASTSDYEQYF.

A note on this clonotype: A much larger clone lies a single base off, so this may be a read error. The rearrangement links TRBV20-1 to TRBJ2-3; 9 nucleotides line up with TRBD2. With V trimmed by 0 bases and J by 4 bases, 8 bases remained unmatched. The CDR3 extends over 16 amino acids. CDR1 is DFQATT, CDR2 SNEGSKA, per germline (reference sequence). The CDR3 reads CSAREGSGRGADTQYF. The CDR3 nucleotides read TGCAGTGCTAGAGAGGGTAGCGGGAGAGGGGCAGATACGCAGTATTTT.

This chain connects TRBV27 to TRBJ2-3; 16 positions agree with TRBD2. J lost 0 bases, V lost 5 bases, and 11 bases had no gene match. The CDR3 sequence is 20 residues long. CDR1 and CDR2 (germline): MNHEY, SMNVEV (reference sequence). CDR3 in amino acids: CASSLGTSGGAGLSTDTQYF. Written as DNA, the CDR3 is TGTGCCAGCAGTCTGGGGACTAGCGGGGGGGCCGGCCTAAGCACAGATACGCAGTATTTT.

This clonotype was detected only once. This CDR3 is CASSSGGMTYEQYF. In nucleotides, the CDR3 is TGTGCCAGCAGTTCAGGGGGAATGACCTACGAGCAGTACTTC. This rearrangement joins TRBV6-5 to TRBJ2-7; 7 positions match TRBD1. The length of the CDR3 is 14 residues. In germline, CDR1 is MNHEY, CDR2 SVGAGI. The trim removed 4 bases at V and 2 bases at J, leaving 5 bases unmatched.

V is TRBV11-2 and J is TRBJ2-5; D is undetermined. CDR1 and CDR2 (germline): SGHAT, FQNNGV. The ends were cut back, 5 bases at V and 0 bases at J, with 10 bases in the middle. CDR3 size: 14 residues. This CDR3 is CASSNRAYQETQYF. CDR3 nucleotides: TGTGCCAGCAGCAACCGGGCGTACCAAGAGACCCAGTACTTC. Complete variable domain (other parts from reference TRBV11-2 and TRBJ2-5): EAGVAQSPRYKIIEKRQSVAFWCNPISGHATLYWYQQILGQGPKLLIQFQNNGVVDDSQLPKDRFSAERLKGVDSTLKIQPAKLEDSAVYLCASSNRAYQETQYFGPGTRLLVL.

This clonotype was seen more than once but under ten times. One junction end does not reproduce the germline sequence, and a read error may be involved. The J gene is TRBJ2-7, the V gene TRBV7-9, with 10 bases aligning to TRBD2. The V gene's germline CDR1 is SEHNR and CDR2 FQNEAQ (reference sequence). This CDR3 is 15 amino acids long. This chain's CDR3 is CASSLASGGPYEQYF. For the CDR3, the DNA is TGTGCCAGCAGTTTAGCTAGCGGGGGACCCTACGAGCAGTACTTC.

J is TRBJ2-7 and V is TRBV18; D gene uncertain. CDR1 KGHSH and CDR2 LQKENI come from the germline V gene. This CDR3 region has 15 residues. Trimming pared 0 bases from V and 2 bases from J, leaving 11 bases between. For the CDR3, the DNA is TGTGCCAGCTCACCACCGGGTTACGGGCCCTACGAGCAGTACTTC. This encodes CASSPPGYGPYEQYF.

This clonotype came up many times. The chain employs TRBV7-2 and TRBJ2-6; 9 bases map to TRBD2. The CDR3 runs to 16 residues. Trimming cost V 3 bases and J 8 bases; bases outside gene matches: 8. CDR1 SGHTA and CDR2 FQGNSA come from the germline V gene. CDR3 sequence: CASSFNSGGQTNVLTF. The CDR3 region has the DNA TGTGCCAGCAGCTTCAATAGCGGGGGACAGACCAACGTCCTGACTTTC.

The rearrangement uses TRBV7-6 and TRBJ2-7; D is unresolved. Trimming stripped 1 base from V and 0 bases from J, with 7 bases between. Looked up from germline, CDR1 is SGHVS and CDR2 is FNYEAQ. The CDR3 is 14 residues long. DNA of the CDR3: TGTGCCAGCAGCTTAGGACGGACCTCCTACGAGCAGTACTTC. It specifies CASSLGRTSYEQYF.